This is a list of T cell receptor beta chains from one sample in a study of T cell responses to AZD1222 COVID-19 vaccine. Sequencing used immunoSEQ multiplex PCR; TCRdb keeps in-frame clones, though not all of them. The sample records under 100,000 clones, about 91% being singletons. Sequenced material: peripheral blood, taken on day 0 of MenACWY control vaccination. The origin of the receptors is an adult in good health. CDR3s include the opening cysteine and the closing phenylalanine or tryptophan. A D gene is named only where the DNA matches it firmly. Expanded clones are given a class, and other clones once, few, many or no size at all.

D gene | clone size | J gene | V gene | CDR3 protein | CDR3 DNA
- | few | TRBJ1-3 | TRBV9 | CASSVEGVSGNTIYF | TGTGCCAGCAGCGTAGAGGGGGTCTCTGGAAACACCATATATTTT
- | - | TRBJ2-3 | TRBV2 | CASSPKEGDTQYF | TGTGCCAGCAGCCCAAAAGAAGGGGATACGCAGTATTTT
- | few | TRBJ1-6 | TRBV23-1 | CASSQGVQGGSYNSPLHF | TGCGCCAGCAGTCAAGGGGTCCAGGGAGGCTCCTATAATTCACCCCTCCACTTT
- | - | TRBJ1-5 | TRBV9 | CASSVPQPEGCQPQHF | TGTGCCAGCAGCGTACCCCAACCGGAGGGATGTCAGCCCCAGCATTTT
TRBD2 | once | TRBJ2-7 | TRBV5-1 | CASSQSGVYSYEQYF | TGCGCCAGCAGCCAAAGCGGGGTCTACTCCTACGAGCAGTACTTC
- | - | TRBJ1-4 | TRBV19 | CASSSFGKLFF | TGTGCCAGTAGTTCCTTTGGAAAACTGTTTTTT
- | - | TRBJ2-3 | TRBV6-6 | CASRHGRNTDTQYF | TGTGCCAGCAGGCACGGGAGAAACACAGATACGCAGTATTTT
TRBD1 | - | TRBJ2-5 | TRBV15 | CATSRGQGAQETQYF | TGTGCCACCAGCAGAGGACAGGGGGCCCAAGAGACCCAGTACTTC
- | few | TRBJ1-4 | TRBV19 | CASSLGTPNEKLFF | TGTGCCAGTAGTCTCGGGACACCGAATGAAAAACTGTTTTTT
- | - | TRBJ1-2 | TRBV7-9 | CASSHAAGNGYTF | TGTGCCAGCAGCCACGCAGCAGGGAATGGCTACACCTTC
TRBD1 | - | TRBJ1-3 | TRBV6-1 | CASSEPTQGARNTIYF | TGTGCCAGCAGTGAACCAACACAGGGGGCCCGAAACACCATATATTTT
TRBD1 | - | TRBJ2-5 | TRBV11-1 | CASSLLGQQETQYF | TGTGCCAGCAGCTTACTGGGACAGCAAGAGACCCAGTACTTC
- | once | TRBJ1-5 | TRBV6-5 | CASSPTGGDNQPQHF | TGTGCCAGCAGTCCCACTGGGGGGGACAATCAGCCCCAGCATTTT
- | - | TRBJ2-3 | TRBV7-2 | CASSLRRGSTDTQYF | TGTGCCAGCAGCTTACGTCGGGGGAGCACAGATACGCAGTATTTT
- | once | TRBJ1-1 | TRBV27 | CASSPGLSSTEAFF | TGTGCCAGCAGTCCGGGATTATCGAGCACTGAAGCTTTCTTT